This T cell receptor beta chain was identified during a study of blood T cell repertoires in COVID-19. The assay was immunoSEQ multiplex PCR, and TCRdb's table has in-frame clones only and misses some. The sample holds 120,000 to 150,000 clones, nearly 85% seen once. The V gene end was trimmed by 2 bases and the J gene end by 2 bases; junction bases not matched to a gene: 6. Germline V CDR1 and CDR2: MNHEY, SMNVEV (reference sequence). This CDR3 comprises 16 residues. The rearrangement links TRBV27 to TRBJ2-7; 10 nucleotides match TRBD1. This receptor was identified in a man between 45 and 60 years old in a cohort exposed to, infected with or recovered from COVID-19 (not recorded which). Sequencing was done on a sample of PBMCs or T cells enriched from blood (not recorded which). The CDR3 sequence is CASSLARTGGPYEQYF. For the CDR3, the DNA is TGTGCCAGCAGTTTAGCTCGGACAGGGGGTCCCTACGAGCAGTACTTC.